Listed below are T cell receptor beta chains from one sample, sequenced in a study of OX40 agonist ivuxolimab in advanced cancers. TCRdb keeps only in-frame clones here, not all; method: immunoSEQ multiplex PCR. The data show 75,000 to 95,000 clones, with roughly four fifths seen just once and roughly 0.48% held by the top ten. The material was CD4+ or CD8+ T cells sorted from blood, obtained in a trial of the OX40 agonist ivuxolimab. Source of these receptors: an adult with an advanced solid tumor such as melanoma, head and neck, liver or kidney cancer. CDR3s include the opening cysteine and the closing phenylalanine or tryptophan. The D gene is left open where the match is weak. Not every row has a clone size; where given, it reads once, few, many or a size class.

TRBJ1-4	NA	NA	TRBV7-6	CASSRDAGGSEKLFF	TGTGCCAGCAGCCGAGACGCTGGAGGGTCTGAAAAACTGTTTTTT
TRBJ2-5	NA	TRBD2	TRBV7-2	CASSYQPSGRGETQYF	TGTGCCAGCAGCTATCAACCTAGCGGGAGGGGGGAGACCCAGTACTTC
TRBJ2-7	NA	TRBD2	TRBV5-1	CASSRGGTYEQYF	TGCGCCAGCAGCCGGGGGGGTACCTACGAGCAGTACTTC
TRBJ1-5	NA	TRBD1	TRBV5-6	CASSSGTATGPQHF	TGTGCCAGCAGCTCCGGGACAGCTACTGGGCCCCAGCATTTT
TRBJ2-2	NA	NA	TRBV10-3	CAISGRGMNTGELFF	TGTGCCATCAGTGGGCGGGGTATGAACACCGGGGAGCTGTTTTTT
TRBJ2-7	NA	NA	TRBV11-2	CASSLQPDSRYEQYF	TGTGCCAGCAGCTTACAGCCCGACAGTCGCTACGAGCAGTACTTC
TRBJ2-2	NA	NA	TRBV19	CASSTLRAGSPTNTGELFF	TGTGCCAGTAGTACCTTGAGGGCAGGCTCCCCCACAAACACCGGGGAGCTGTTTTTT
TRBJ2-2	NA	TRBD2	TRBV30	CAWRLSGRAGELFF	TGTGCCTGGAGATTGAGTGGGAGGGCCGGGGAGCTGTTTTTT
TRBJ2-3	few	NA	TRBV7-8	CASSLGGFRTDTQYF	TGTGCCAGCAGCCTGGGGGGTTTCCGCACAGATACGCAGTATTTT
TRBJ1-2	NA	NA	TRBV7-9	CASSLGGAAQAYGYTF	TGTGCCAGCAGCTTAGGAGGGGCAGCCCAGGCCTATGGCTACACCTTC